This T cell receptor beta chain is drawn from a study of B cell selection in AIRE deficiency. Study-wide results and caveats: Patient Tconv cells held roughly 28% of Treg sequences shared by healthy donors. With only TCRbeta sequenced, around 40% of shared healthy Treg sequences overlapped Tconv. Shared Treg sequences had shorter CDR3s, biased toward rearrangements with few non-templated insertions.

This clone is a singleton in its sample. What it binds is unknown. Conventional CD4 T cells were sorted as CD4+CD127+ cells. Controls came from healthy donors unrelated to patients. TCRdb's table, derived via immunoSEQ multiplex PCR, lists solely in-frame clones and lacks some. The table includes approximately 24,000 clones, about 95% detected once. Germline CDR1 LNHDA, CDR2 SQIVND (reference sequence). Between the trimmed V and J ends, which lost 5 bases and 10 bases, there was a span of 20 bases. CDR3 length: 14 amino acids. The chain combines TRBV19 with TRBJ1-1; possible D gene TRBD1, 6 bases. Sample: CD4+CD127+ conventional T cells sorted from PBMCs. The sequence was obtained from a human donor in good health. CDR3 sequence: CASSFHGTPLGAFF. The CDR3 DNA reads TGTGCCAGTAGTTTCCACGGGACACCTCTGGGAGCTTTCTTT.